The T cell receptor (beta chain) under discussion was sequenced for a study of blood T cell repertoires in COVID-19. About the study: The United States, Italy and Spain provided the acute and convalescent COVID-19 samples. The analysed material was cDNA or gDNA that came from T cells, B-cell-depleted T cells, or PBMCs.

The germline V and J ends were trimmed by 5 bases and 5 bases, with 16 bases remaining between them. The CDR3 consists of 14 residues. CDR1 is MNHEY and CDR2 is SVGEGT in the germline V gene. Sequencing was performed with immunoSEQ multiplex PCR; in TCRdb, only in-frame clones are kept and a portion is missing. The profile shows under 65,000 clones, around 92% of them singletons. This clonotype was sampled from a human donor in a cohort sampled during active COVID-19. V gene TRBV6-2 or TRBV6-3 combines with J gene TRBJ2-7; D is unresolved. The material sequenced was peripheral blood. The CDR3 coding sequence is TGTGCCAGCAGTCCCCAGGTCGAAGTCAACGAGCAGTACTTC. This codes for CASSPQVEVNEQYF.